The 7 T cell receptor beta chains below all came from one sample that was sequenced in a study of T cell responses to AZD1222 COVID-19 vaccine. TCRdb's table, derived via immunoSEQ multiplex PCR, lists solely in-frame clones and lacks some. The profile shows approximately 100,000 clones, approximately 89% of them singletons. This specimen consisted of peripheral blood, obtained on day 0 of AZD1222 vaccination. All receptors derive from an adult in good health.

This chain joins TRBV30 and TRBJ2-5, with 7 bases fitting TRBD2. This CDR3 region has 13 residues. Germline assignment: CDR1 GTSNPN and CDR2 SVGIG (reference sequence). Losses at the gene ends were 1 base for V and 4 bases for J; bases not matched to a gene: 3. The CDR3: CAWSGAGTETQYF. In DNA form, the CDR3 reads TGTGCCTGGAGTGGAGCGGGGACAGAGACCCAGTACTTC.

CDR3 amino acids: CASSQATGTGIYPIYF. Written as DNA, the CDR3 is TGTGCCAGCAGCCAAGCCACGGGGACAGGAATTTATCCCATATATTTT. V is TRBV4-2 and J is TRBJ1-3; the match to TRBD1 covers 8 bases. CDR3 length equals 16 residues. Unmatched junction bases numbered 13, after V lost 1 base and J lost 11 bases. CDR1 is LGHNA and CDR2 is YNFKEQ in the germline V gene.

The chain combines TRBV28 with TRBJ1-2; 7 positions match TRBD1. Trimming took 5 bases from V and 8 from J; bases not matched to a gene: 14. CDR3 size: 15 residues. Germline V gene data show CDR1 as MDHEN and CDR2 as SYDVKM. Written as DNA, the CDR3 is TGTGCCAGCAGTCCCGAACTACAGGGGAGGCAGGGCTACACCTTC. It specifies CASSPELQGRQGYTF.

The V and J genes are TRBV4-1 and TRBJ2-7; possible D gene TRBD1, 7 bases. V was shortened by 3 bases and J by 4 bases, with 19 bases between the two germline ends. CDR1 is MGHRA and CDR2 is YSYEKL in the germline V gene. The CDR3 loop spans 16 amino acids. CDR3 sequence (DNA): TGCGCCAGCAGCCATCCTAGCGCGGGGACAGCGTACGAGCAGTACTTC. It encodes CASSHPSAGTAYEQYF.

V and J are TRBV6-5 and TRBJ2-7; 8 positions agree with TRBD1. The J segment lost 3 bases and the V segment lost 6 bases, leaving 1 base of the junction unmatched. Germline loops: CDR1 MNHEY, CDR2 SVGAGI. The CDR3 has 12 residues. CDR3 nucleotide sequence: TGTGCCAGCAGGACAGGGGTCTACGAGCAGTACTTC. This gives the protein CASRTGVYEQYF.

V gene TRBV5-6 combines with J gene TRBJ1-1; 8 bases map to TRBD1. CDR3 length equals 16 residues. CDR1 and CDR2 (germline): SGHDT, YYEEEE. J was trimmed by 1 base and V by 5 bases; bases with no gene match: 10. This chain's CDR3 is CASSYYRGLKNTEAFF. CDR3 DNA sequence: TGTGCCAGCAGTTACTACAGGGGGTTGAAGAACACTGAAGCTTTCTTT.

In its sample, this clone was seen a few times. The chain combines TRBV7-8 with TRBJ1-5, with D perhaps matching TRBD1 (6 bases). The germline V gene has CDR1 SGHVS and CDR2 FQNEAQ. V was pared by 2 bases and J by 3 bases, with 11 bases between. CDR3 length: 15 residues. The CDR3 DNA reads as TGTGCCAGCAGCTTATCAACAGGGATCAATCAGCCCCAGCATTTT. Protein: CASSLSTGINQPQHF.